This TCR beta chain was sequenced in a study of Graves' ophthalmopathy and Graves' hyperthyroidism listed by TCRdb under 2018. Turning to the overall study: Peripheral blood was collected before any treatment was given, at the time of initial diagnosis. The study used TCR beta repertoire signatures to distinguish Graves' ophthalmopathy from Graves' hyperthyroidism and to predict progression to ophthalmopathy. In total, 135 blood samples were TCR-sequenced: fewer than 50 ophthalmopathy, some 80 hyperthyroidism and about 17 hyperthyroidism-to-ophthalmopathy patients. To explore V-J signatures that separate ophthalmopathy from hyperthyroidism, a discovery set of 95 to 100 patients was enrolled, consisting of 40 to 45 with ophthalmopathy and approximately 60 with stable hyperthyroidism. The independent validation cohort included some 19 hyperthyroidism patients plus 17 patients who later progressed from hyperthyroidism to ophthalmopathy. T-cell repertoires of thyroid tissue and blood were compared in more than five hyperthyroidism patients. Once sampling was done, hyperthyroidism patients were given methimazole at a starting dose of 30 mg daily, while ophthalmopathy patients were given high-dose intravenous methylprednisolone. General conclusions and limits of the study: In validation, the model predicted ophthalmopathy progression with over 60% sensitivity and around 72% specificity; roughly eleven predicted patients were CT-confirmed with GO in a median of about 6.1 months. Most expanded thyroid clonotypes with a frequency above 0.001 also appeared in blood, which suggests that blood repertoires may reflect the immune response in the thyroid. Ophthalmopathy was separated from stable hyperthyroidism by the 13-signature model with roughly 87% sensitivity and roughly 82% specificity in cross-validation and with 80%/75% in the test set. Sample size was not predetermined statistically, and investigators were not blinded to group allocation.

Regarding this clonotype: It lacks a known antigen. No much larger clone exists at a distance of one base, and base qualities are not known.

Ophthalmopathy patients had moderately to severely active disease, Clinical Activity Score of at least 3, NOSPECS grade of at least 4, and disease duration under 3 months. Patients were excluded if they had other autoimmune diseases, uncontrolled infections, pregnancy or lactation. Clinical symptoms, serum thyroxine, TRAb, thyroid ultrasound and orbital computed tomography were used for diagnosis. Using Ficoll-Paque density gradient centrifugation, PBMCs were isolated from about 10 ml of fresh peripheral blood. Trizol reagent was used to extract the total RNA, and its quality was then checked on an Agilent 2100 Bioanalyzer. Looking up the germline V gene yields CDR1 SGDLS and CDR2 YYNGEE. From cysteine to phenylalanine, the CDR3 is 17 amino acids long. CDR3 DNA is the only sequence kept; it has 51 bases, read in frame from the first base. V was cut back by 5 bases and J by 0 bases, leaving a gap of 17 bases between them.

For repertoire sequencing, the TCR beta CDR3 regions were amplified from RNA transcripts. HTBI primers and the Qiagen OneStep RT-PCR kit were used in a first-round RT-PCR, which was followed by a second-round multiplex PCR, size selection and purification. Libraries were sequenced on an Illumina HiSeq2000 using paired-end 100 bp reads. Under the source paper's analysis protocol: Reads were processed with SOAPnuke, discarding reads with adapters, uncalled bases, mean Phred below 15, or no exact constant-primer or identifier match. COPE v1.2.5 was used to merge high-quality paired reads. Each unique nucleotide sequence was treated as a clonotype, and MiTCR v1.1 was used to align the clonotypes to the IMGT TRB V, D and J references. Only V-J combinations with frequency above 0.0001 were analysed, covering approximately 99% of repertoires. For each V-J combination, a TCR clonal expansion and chaos score was defined as the ratio of F50 clonal expansion to chaos observed in the TCRdist matrix. Welch's t-statistics and random forest were used to reduce features to about a dozen V-J combinations, which were fed into a naive Bayes classifier. The similarity between thyroid and blood repertoires was quantified using the Morisita-Horn index. Starting from the raw public reads, TCRdb applied fastp trimming at Q25, assembled clones with MiXCR and retained in-frame beta chains. Rows with one shared CDR3 protein collapse into an entry with the most common genes and DNA. Clone size and V and J calls follow TCRdb, not the original study. This sample lists approximately 700,000 distinct CDR3 sequences; roughly 41% were detected once. The top ten clones comprise 2.5% to 3.5% of the sample.

The chain is made from TRBV9 and TRBJ1-4; no confident D gene assignment can be made. Sequenced material: peripheral blood. The sequence was obtained from an adult man with Graves' ophthalmopathy. The base sequence is TGTGCCAGCAGTGAAGTGATTGTTACTGCAACTAATGAAAAACTGTTTTTT. It translates to CASSEVIVTATNEKLFF.